A single sample is the source of the 30 T cell receptor beta chains below, sequenced in a study of vaccination effects on CD4 cells after COVID-19. Viral peptide pools were used in the ViraFEST assay to expand antigen-specific CD4+ T cells, and sequencing came afterward. Culture lasted 10 days before CD4+ T cell isolation. Their SARS-CoV-2 infection, verified by PCR, occurred between March and December 2020. These TCRs are of unknown antigen specificity. The method was immunoSEQ multiplex PCR; TCRdb's version includes in-frame clones alone and lacks a portion of them. This sample carries around 40,000 clones, around 74% of them seen once, and the ten largest clones take around 30%. This specimen consisted of CD4+ T cells from PBMCs cultured with a peptide pool, obtained before COVID-19 vaccination. The receptors originated from a human donor who had a prior SARS-CoV-2 infection.

The chain uses TRBV18 and TRBJ2-7; D is perhaps TRBD2 (5 bases). This CDR3 spans 14 amino acids. CDR1 is KGHSH and CDR2 is LQKENI in the germline V gene. Trimming shortened V by 6 bases and J by 3 bases, and 15 bases separated the two germline ends. CDR3 DNA sequence: TGTGCCAGCTCCCCCGGACTCTACCTCTACGAGCAGTACTTC. This encodes CASSPGLYLYEQYF. The full variable domain, with the rest looked up from reference TRBV18 and TRBJ2-7, is NAGVMQNPRHLVRRRGQEARLRCSPMKGHSHVYWYRQLPEEGLKFMVYLQKENIIDESGMPKERFSAEFPKEGPSILRIQQVVRGDSAAYFCASSPGLYLYEQYFGPGTRLTVT.

The chain has TRBV18 and TRBJ1-5; 9 bases fit TRBD1. The CDR3 has 16 amino acids. V trimming: 4 bases; J trimming: 5 bases; junction bases outside the gene matches: 9. Per germline, CDR1 KGHSH and CDR2 LQKENI. The CDR3 DNA follows: TGTGCCAGCTCACGCCGAATGGACAGGGGCGATCAGCCCCAGCATTTT. This translates into CASSRRMDRGDQPQHF.

The V gene is TRBV6-4, the J gene TRBJ2-2; possible D gene TRBD1, 5 bases. Germline V lookup: CDR1 MRHNA, CDR2 SNTAGT. CDR3 length: 14 residues. Trimming removed 5 bases at V and 4 bases at J, with 11 bases between. Written as DNA, the CDR3 is TGTGCCAGCAGTCGACAGCTAGGCACCGGGGAGCTGTTTTTT. This gives the protein CASSRQLGTGELFF.

The CDR3 loop reads CASRPKRQRPYEQYF. CDR3 DNA: TGTGCCAGCAGACCGAAACGACAGCGCCCCTACGAGCAGTACTTC. The V call is TRBV6-5, the J call TRBJ2-7, with D tentatively TRBD1 (5 bases). In germline, CDR1 is MNHEY, CDR2 SVGAGI. The CDR3 sequence is 15 residues long. V lost 6 bases and J lost 2, with 17 bases in between.

The chain combines TRBV11-1 with TRBJ1-2, with a possible D match to TRBD1 (6 bases). The germline gives CDR1 SGHAT, CDR2 FQDESV (reference sequence). The CDR3 is made up of 13 amino acids. With 3 bases removed from V and 4 bases from J, the gap between germline ends came to 9 bases. The DNA for the CDR3 is TGTGCCAGCAGCTTTACAGGGTCCTATGGCTACACCTTC. Encoded protein: CASSFTGSYGYTF. The whole variable domain, remainder taken from reference TRBV11-1 and TRBJ1-2, is EAEVAQSPRYKITEKSQAVAFWCDPISGHATLYWYRQILGQGPELLVQFQDESVVDDSQLPKDRFSAERLKGVDSTLKIQPAELGDSAMYLCASSFTGSYGYTFGSGTRLTVV.

The chain combines TRBV29-1 with TRBJ2-3, with 10 bases identical to TRBD1. Germline V gives CDR1 SQVTM, CDR2 ANQGSEA. Trimming cost V 4 bases and J 5 bases; bases outside gene matches: 0. This CDR3 spans 12 amino acids. CDR3 protein: CSVGTGGDTQYF. In DNA form, the CDR3 reads TGCAGCGTTGGGACAGGGGGAGATACGCAGTATTTT.

V and J are TRBV19 and TRBJ1-5; TRBD1 aligns across 10 bases. This CDR3 is 14 amino acids long. CDR1 LNHDA and CDR2 SQIVND come from the germline V gene (reference sequence). After removal of 8 bases from V and 1 base from J, the junction contained 2 bases not matched to a gene. The CDR3 sequence is CASRQGASNQPQHF. The DNA for the CDR3 is TGTGCCAGTCGACAGGGGGCGAGCAATCAGCCCCAGCATTTT. The full variable domain, rest sourced from reference TRBV19 and TRBJ1-5, is DGGITQSPKYLFRKEGQNVTLSCEQNLNHDAMYWYRQDPGQGLRLIYYSQIVNDFQKGDIAEGYSVSREKKESFPLTVTSAQKNPTAFYLCASRQGASNQPQHFGDGTRLSIL.

The genes are TRBV7-9 and TRBJ2-1; 9 positions agree with TRBD2. The CDR3 totals 15 residues. Trimming removed 3 bases from V and 8 bases from J; junction bases left unmatched: 8. Germline assignment: CDR1 SEHNR and CDR2 FQNEAQ (reference sequence). The CDR3 region has the DNA TGTGCCAGCAGCTTTTTTCTTAGCGGGAGCGATGAGCAGTTCTTC. Protein sequence: CASSFFLSGSDEQFF.

This chain uses TRBV9 with TRBJ2-3, with D perhaps matching TRBD1 or TRBD2 (5 bases each). From germline, CDR1 is SGDLS and CDR2 YYNGEE. V was trimmed by 0 bases and J by 3 bases, leaving 11 bases between them. There are 15 residues in the CDR3. CDR3 nucleotide sequence: TGTGCCAGCAGCGTAGCCGGGGCTCAGACAGATACGCAGTATTTT. Protein sequence: CASSVAGAQTDTQYF.

This sequence joins TRBV7-9 and TRBJ2-4; perhaps D is TRBD1 or TRBD2 (5 bases each). V lost 4 bases to trimming and J lost 6 bases, with 16 bases between them. Germline-derived CDR1 and CDR2 are SEHNR and FQNEAQ (reference sequence). The CDR3 runs 15 residues. The CDR3 protein is CASSSLLGRRNIQYF. CDR3 DNA: TGTGCCAGCAGCTCGCTATTGGGACGAAGAAACATTCAGTACTTC.

V is TRBV18 and J is TRBJ2-2; D unclear. V dropped 0 bases and J dropped 2 bases, with 1 base sitting between them. Germline CDR1 and CDR2: KGHSH and LQKENI. The CDR3 consists of 13 residues. CDR3 region: CASSPPNTGELFF. The DNA for the CDR3 is TGTGCCAGCTCACCACCTAACACCGGGGAGCTGTTTTTT. The whole variable domain, filled in from reference TRBV18 and TRBJ2-2, reads NAGVMQNPRHLVRRRGQEARLRCSPMKGHSHVYWYRQLPEEGLKFMVYLQKENIIDESGMPKERFSAEFPKEGPSILRIQQVVRGDSAAYFCASSPPNTGELFFGEGSRLTVL.

This clone was seen once. The V and J genes are TRBV7-6 and TRBJ2-1; TRBD2 aligns across 10 bases. The CDR3 sequence is 16 residues long. The germline V gene encodes CDR1 SGHVS and CDR2 FNYEAQ. Trimming removed 5 bases from V and 4 bases from J; junction bases left unmatched: 8. CDR3 loop: CASSPRTSGDYNEQFF. In DNA, the CDR3 is TGTGCCAGCAGCCCACGGACTAGCGGAGATTACAATGAGCAGTTCTTC.

This clone has just a few counts. This chain uses TRBV5-1 with TRBJ2-7; 12 bases line up with TRBD1. With V trimmed by 3 bases and J by 3 bases, 1 base remained unmatched. The germline CDR1 and CDR2 sequences are SGHRS and YFSETQ. The CDR3 contains 14 residues. The CDR3 sequence is CASSWDRGLYEQYF. The CDR3 DNA sequence: TGCGCCAGCAGCTGGGACAGGGGGCTCTACGAGCAGTACTTC.

This chain connects TRBV24-1 to TRBJ2-4; 7 positions agree with TRBD1. Germline V lookup: CDR1 KGHDR, CDR2 SFDVKD. Trimming cost V 6 bases and J 8 bases; bases outside gene matches: 12. This CDR3 is 15 amino acids long. The CDR3 region has the DNA TGTGCCACCAGTCTCTTCGAGAGACAGGGTGACATTCAGTACTTC. It encodes CATSLFERQGDIQYF.

This sequence joins TRBV30 and TRBJ1-6; a possible D gene is TRBD1 (6 bases). The germline V gene has CDR1 GTSNPN and CDR2 SVGIG (reference sequence). The length of the CDR3 is 14 residues. Trimming took 1 base from V and 10 from J, leaving 14 bases between them. CDR3 DNA: TGTGCCTGGAGTGGACCAAACAGGGCCTCACCCCTCCACTTT. It yields the protein CAWSGPNRASPLHF.

The chain links TRBV5-4 to TRBJ1-4; TRBD1 aligns across 11 bases. Germline values: CDR1 SGHNT, CDR2 YYREEE (reference sequence). CDR3 size: 17 residues. The ends lost 0 bases at V and 3 bases at J; junction bases unmatched: 4. The CDR3 loop reads CASSLVGQGASNEKLFF. Written as DNA, the CDR3 is TGTGCCAGCAGCTTGGTTGGACAGGGGGCCTCTAATGAAAAACTGTTTTTT.

J is TRBJ2-1 and V is TRBV2; D unclear. Trimming stripped 5 bases from V and 5 bases from J, with 7 bases between. The CDR3 length is 12 residues. The germline V gene encodes CDR1 SNHLY and CDR2 FYNNEI. DNA for the CDR3: TGTGCCAGCAGTCCCCACAACAATGAGCAGTTCTTC. Protein sequence: CASSPHNNEQFF.

The table lists this clone with a few counts. The J gene is TRBJ1-4, the V gene TRBV2; a possible D gene is TRBD1 (5 bases). The CDR3 length is 13 residues. Germline lookup yields CDR1 SNHLY and CDR2 FYNNEI. The V end lost 8 bases, the J end lost 8 bases, and 15 bases lay between the germline ends. This chain's CDR3 is CASAGVGLEKLFF. CDR3 nucleotides: TGTGCCAGCGCGGGGGTAGGGTTGGAAAAACTGTTTTTT.

V and J are TRBV29-1 and TRBJ2-5; tentatively, D is TRBD1 (5 bases). Germline V gene lookup returns CDR1 SQVTM and CDR2 ANQGSEA. This CDR3 is 13 amino acids long. The germline V and J ends were trimmed by 6 bases and 5 bases, with 16 bases remaining between them. The DNA of the CDR3 is TGCAGCGTGTCAAGGCAGGGTCGGGAGACCCAGTACTTC. Amino acid sequence: CSVSRQGRETQYF.

The chain combines TRBV9 with TRBJ1-3, with D hard to call. There are 15 residues in the CDR3. The V and J ends lost 8 bases and 0 bases respectively, with 15 bases between them. Germline CDR1 is SGDLS and CDR2 is YYNGEE. The DNA for the CDR3 is TGTGCCAGTAATACCGGGGTTTCCTCTGGAAACACCATATATTTT. This gives the protein CASNTGVSSGNTIYF. Drawing the rest from reference TRBV9 and TRBJ1-3, the complete variable domain is DSGVTQTPKHLITATGQRVTLRCSPRSGDLSVYWYQQSLDQGLQFLIQYYNGEERAKGNILERFSAQQFPDLHSELNLSSLELGDSALYFCASNTGVSSGNTIYFGEGSWLTVV.

The chain joins TRBV19 to TRBJ2-1; 12 bases align to TRBD2. This CDR3 contains 19 residues. Per the germline V gene, CDR1 is LNHDA and CDR2 is SQIVND (reference sequence). Germline trimming cut 6 bases from V and 0 bases from J; bases unmatched to any gene: 12. In nucleotides, the CDR3 is TGTGCCAGTAGATGGTCGACTAGCGGGAGCCCTAGCTCCTACAATGAGCAGTTCTTC. Translating it yields CASRWSTSGSPSSYNEQFF.

This clone was picked up one time. The genes are TRBV7-3 and TRBJ2-6; D might be TRBD2 (6 bases). Trimming took 6 bases from V and 2 from J, leaving 11 bases between them. CDR1 and CDR2 from the germline V gene are SGHTA and FQGTGA. The CDR3 length is 15 residues. CDR3 protein: CASSPSSAGANVLTF. CDR3 sequence (DNA): TGTGCCAGCAGTCCGTCTAGCGCTGGGGCCAACGTCCTGACTTTC.

The rearrangement uses TRBV2 and TRBJ2-1; 7 bases match TRBD1. The CDR3 contains 12 residues. Losses at the gene ends were 8 bases for V and 5 bases for J; bases not matched to a gene: 3. Per germline, CDR1 SNHLY and CDR2 FYNNEI. The CDR3 DNA reads TGTGCCAGCGCCAGGGGGAACAATGAGCAGTTCTTC. It yields the protein CASARGNNEQFF.

V and J are TRBV6-6 and TRBJ1-2; no reliable D call. Germline V CDR1 and CDR2: MNHNY, SVGAGI (reference sequence). The V and J ends lost 2 bases and 3 bases respectively, with 13 bases between them. The CDR3 spans 15 residues. The CDR3 loop is CASSYPQVSDYGYTF. As DNA, the CDR3 is TGTGCCAGCAGTTACCCCCAAGTCTCGGACTATGGCTACACCTTC.

The rearrangement joins TRBV19 to TRBJ2-5; D might be TRBD1 (6 bases). The CDR3 is made up of 13 amino acids. The germline V gene encodes CDR1 LNHDA and CDR2 SQIVND (reference sequence). Trimming took off 5 bases at V and 5 bases at J, with 12 bases between the two ends. The CDR3 loop reads CASSLIQGETQYF. CDR3 bases: TGTGCCAGTAGTCTTATCCAGGGGGAGACCCAGTACTTC.

The chain uses TRBV6-1 and TRBJ2-5; D may be TRBD2 (6 bases). Germline V lookup: CDR1 MNHNS, CDR2 SASEGT. Trimming took off 2 bases at V and 2 bases at J, with 18 bases between the two ends. The CDR3 extends over 17 amino acids. CDR3 DNA sequence: TGTGCCAGCAGTGAATTAAGGGAGGCGACATCACAAGAGACCCAGTACTTC. As protein: CASSELREATSQETQYF.

This rearrangement joins TRBV6-5 to TRBJ2-1; weak D call: TRBD2 (6 bases). The CDR3 has 15 residues. CDR1 and CDR2 from the germline V gene are MNHEY and SVGAGI. Trimming shortened V by 6 bases and J by 0 bases, and 12 bases separated the two germline ends. For the CDR3, the DNA is TGTGCCAGCAGCCCGGACGGGAGCTCCTACAATGAGCAGTTCTTC. Its translation is CASSPDGSSYNEQFF.

This clone was seen more than once but under ten times. The chain links TRBV7-3 to TRBJ2-2, with D possibly TRBD2 on 6 matching bases. Trimming left V 8 bases short and J 0 bases short, with 10 bases between. The CDR3 totals 14 residues. Germline CDR1 and CDR2: SGHTA and FQGTGA. This CDR3 reads CASSTRANTGELFF. CDR3 nucleotides: TGTGCCAGCTCGACTAGAGCGAACACCGGGGAGCTGTTTTTT.

This clone has a handful of counts. The chain's CDR3 is CASSPGTGGYNEQFF. CDR3 nucleotide sequence: TGTGCCAGCAGTCCCGGGACAGGGGGATACAATGAGCAGTTCTTC. V is TRBV6-4 and J is TRBJ2-1, with 11 bases identical to TRBD1. The germline V gene encodes CDR1 MRHNA and CDR2 SNTAGT. The CDR3 extends over 15 amino acids. Trimming removed 5 bases from V and 4 bases from J; junction bases left unmatched: 4.

The V gene is TRBV3-1 (or the pseudogene TRBV3-2), the J gene TRBJ1-1, with TRBD1 identical over 8 bases. The CDR3 consists of 13 residues. V lost 4 bases to trimming and J lost 5 bases; unmatched junction nucleotides: 3. Germline V gene data show CDR1 as LGHDT and CDR2 as YNNKEL (reference sequence). The CDR3 region has the DNA TGTGCCAGCAGCCTCACAGGGGGTACTGAAGCTTTCTTT. Translated: CASSLTGGTEAFF.